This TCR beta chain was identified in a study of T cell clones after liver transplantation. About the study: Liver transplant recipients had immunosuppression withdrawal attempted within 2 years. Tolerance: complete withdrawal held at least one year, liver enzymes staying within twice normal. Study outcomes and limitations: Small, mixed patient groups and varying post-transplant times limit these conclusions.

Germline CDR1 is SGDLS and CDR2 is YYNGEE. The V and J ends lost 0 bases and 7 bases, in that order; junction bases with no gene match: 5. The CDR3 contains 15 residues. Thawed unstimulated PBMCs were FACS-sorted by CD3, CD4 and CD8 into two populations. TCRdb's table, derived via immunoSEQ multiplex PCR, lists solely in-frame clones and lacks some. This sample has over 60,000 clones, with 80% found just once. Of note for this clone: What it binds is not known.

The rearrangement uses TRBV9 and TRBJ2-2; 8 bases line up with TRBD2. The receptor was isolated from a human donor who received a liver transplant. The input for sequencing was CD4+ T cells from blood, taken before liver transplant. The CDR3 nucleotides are TGTGCCAGCAGCGTAGTAGCGGGATCTGGCGGGGAGCTGTTTTTT. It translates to CASSVVAGSGGELFF.